The 5 T cell receptor beta chains below all came from one sample that was sequenced in a study of OX40 agonist ivuxolimab in advanced cancers. Generated by immunoSEQ multiplex PCR, the TCRdb table keeps only in-frame clones and is missing some. The sample lists tens of thousands of clones; 85% were seen once. The sequencing used CD4+ or CD8+ T cells sorted from blood, collected in a trial of the OX40 agonist ivuxolimab. The receptors were gathered from an adult with an advanced solid tumor such as melanoma, head and neck, liver or kidney cancer.

The chain employs TRBV10-3 and TRBJ2-2; perhaps TRBD1 as D (5 bases). Trimming removed 3 bases from V and 3 bases from J, with 11 bases in between. The length of the CDR3 is 15 residues. Looked up from germline, CDR1 is ENHRY and CDR2 is SYGVKD. The CDR3 region has the DNA TGTGCCATCAGTGATGACAGCAGGGACACCGGGGAGCTGTTTTTT. Its translation is CAISDDSRDTGELFF.

This chain uses TRBV6-1 with TRBJ2-7; 9 nucleotides align to TRBD2. The V segment lost 5 bases and the J segment 1 base; nucleotides outside the gene matches: 6. Germline loops: CDR1 MNHNS, CDR2 SASEGT. The CDR3 runs to 15 residues. The CDR3 DNA reads TGTGCCAGCAGTCCTACTAGCGGGCGTTCCTACGAGCAGTACTTC. Protein: CASSPTSGRSYEQYF.

The CDR3 DNA follows: TGTGCCAGCAGCTTTCCCGGGACACCGCAGTATTTT. It translates to CASSFPGTPQYF. The chain is built from TRBV7-3 and TRBJ2-3; TRBD1 is a possible D gene (6 bases). Germline CDR1 reads SGHTA; CDR2 reads FQGTGA. The CDR3 consists of 12 residues. The V end lost 3 bases, the J end lost 10 bases, and 11 bases lay between the germline ends.

V is TRBV21-1 and J is TRBJ2-7; the table's D call TRBD1 went unverified against the DNA. TRBV21-1 is a documented pseudogene. The CDR3 runs 15 residues. This CDR3 reads CASSYPHRVIYEQYF. The CDR3 DNA reads as TGTGCCAGCAGCTATCCCCACAGGGTGATCTACGAGCAGTACTTC.

This clone was found once. V usage is TRBV4-1 and J usage is TRBJ1-1; 7 bases are a match to TRBD1. The CDR3 has 15 amino acids. The J segment lost 2 bases and the V segment lost 5 bases, leaving 8 bases of the junction unmatched. Germline CDR1 and CDR2: MGHRA and YSYEKL. The CDR3 loop reads CASSKTWDSNTEAFF. In DNA, the CDR3 is TGCGCCAGCAGCAAAACTTGGGACAGTAACACTGAAGCTTTCTTT.